This T cell receptor beta chain was documented in a study of patients and donors after allogeneic stem cell transplantation (dated by TCRdb to about 2020). The library relied on RT-PCR. The run used a NextSeq 550. The public reads were reprocessed in TCRdb via fastp at Q25 and MiXCR, keeping in-frame beta chains. Each entry is one CDR3 protein sequence, shown with its most common DNA and genes. Recorded for this sample are 900,000 to 1,000,000 distinct CDR3 sequences; over 15% of them occurred a single time. The ten largest clones represent about 6% of the sample. This clonotype was counted only a few times. It has no known antigen specificity. Base qualities are not at hand, and no much larger clone is one base apart. The germline V end is reduced by 2 bases and the J end by 7 bases; junction bases left unmatched: 12. Including cysteine and phenylalanine, the CDR3 has 18 amino acids. Just CDR3 DNA is preserved here, 54 bases in frame from base 1. The germline V gene (reference sequence) provides CDR1 MNHEY and CDR2 SMNVEV.

This TCR came from a human donor who was either an allogeneic HSCT recipient or a stem cell or donor lymphocyte infusion donor (not recorded which). It is not recorded whose cells these are; they may come from a transplant donor. Sequencing was carried out using blood, either unsorted or a sorted T cell fraction (not recorded which). The chain joins TRBV27 to TRBJ2-1; 12 central bases correspond to TRBD2. The sequence in DNA is TGTGCCAGCAGTTTAATCCTCGCTAGCGGGAGGGCCTTGAATGAGCAGTTCTTC. It specifies CASSLILASGRALNEQFF.